The entry below gives a single T cell receptor beta chain sequence along with its context. This sample was taken from a study of Ad26.COV2.S vaccination and SARS-CoV-2 variants. Turning to the study itself: Donor was in the COV1001 Ad26.COV2.S trial arm.

The germline V gene has CDR1 LNHDA and CDR2 SQIVND (reference sequence). Trimming shortened V by 5 bases and J by 4 bases, and 14 bases separated the two germline ends. CDR3 length: 14 amino acids. Treatment defined: around 19 received Ad26.COV2.S at low or high dose, single or two shots; 5 received placebo; per-sample allocation not given. Sampling was performed 63 days after the first vaccine or placebo injection. Some clones are missing from TCRdb's copy, which holds only in-frame ones; the method was immunoSEQ multiplex PCR. The sample consists of more than 300,000 clones, 86% of them appearing once.

The clonotype was recovered from a person aged 18 to 59 who received the Ad26.COV2.S COVID-19 vaccine or a placebo. Sequenced material: peripheral blood, taken in a trial of Ad26.COV2.S vaccine versus placebo. The chain recombines TRBV19 with TRBJ1-1; TRBD1 might be the D (6 bases). CDR3 sequence (DNA): TGTGCCAGTAGTGTACAGGGACGGGGCACTGAAGCTTTCTTT. Its translation: CASSVQGRGTEAFF.